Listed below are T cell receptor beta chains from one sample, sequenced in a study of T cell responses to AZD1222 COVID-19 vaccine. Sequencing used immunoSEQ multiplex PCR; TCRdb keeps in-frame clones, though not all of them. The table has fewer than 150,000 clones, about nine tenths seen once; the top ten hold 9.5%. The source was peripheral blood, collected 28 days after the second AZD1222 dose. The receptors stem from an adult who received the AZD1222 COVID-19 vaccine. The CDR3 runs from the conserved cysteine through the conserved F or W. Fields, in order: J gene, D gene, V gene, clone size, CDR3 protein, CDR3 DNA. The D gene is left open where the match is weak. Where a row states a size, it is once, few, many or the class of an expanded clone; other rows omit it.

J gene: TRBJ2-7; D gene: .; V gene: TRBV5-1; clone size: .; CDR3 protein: CASSLTLRGGYEQYF; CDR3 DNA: TGCGCCAGCAGCTTGACCCTTAGAGGAGGCTACGAGCAGTACTTC
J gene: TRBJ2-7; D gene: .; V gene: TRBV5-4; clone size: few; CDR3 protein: CASSLNGQWIYEQYF; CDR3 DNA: TGTGCCAGCAGCTTAAACGGACAGTGGATCTACGAGCAGTACTTC
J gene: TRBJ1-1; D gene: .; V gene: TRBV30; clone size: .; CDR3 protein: CAWSTGPRGTEAFF; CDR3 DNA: TGTGCCTGGAGTACCGGGCCCCGCGGCACTGAAGCTTTCTTT
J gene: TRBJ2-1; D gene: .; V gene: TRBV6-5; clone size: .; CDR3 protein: CASSYSGQGQFF; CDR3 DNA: TGTGCCAGCAGTTACTCTGGCCAGGGGCAGTTCTTC
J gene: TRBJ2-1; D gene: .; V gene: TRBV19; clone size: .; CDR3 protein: CASSPFRGEQFF; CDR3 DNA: TGTGCCAGTAGCCCCTTTCGGGGAGAGCAGTTCTTC
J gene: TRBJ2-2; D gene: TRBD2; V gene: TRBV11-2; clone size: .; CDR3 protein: CASSSGGRTSGRIRELFF; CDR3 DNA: TGTGCCAGCAGCTCAGGGGGACGGACTAGCGGGAGAATCAGGGAGCTGTTTTTT
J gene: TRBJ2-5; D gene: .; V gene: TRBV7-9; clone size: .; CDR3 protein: CASSLESRETQYF; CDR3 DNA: TGTGCCAGCAGCTTAGAATCGAGAGAGACCCAGTACTTC
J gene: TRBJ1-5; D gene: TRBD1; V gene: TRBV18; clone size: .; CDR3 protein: CASSPRQGDQPQHF; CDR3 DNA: TGTGCCAGCTCACCAAGACAGGGCGATCAGCCCCAGCATTTT
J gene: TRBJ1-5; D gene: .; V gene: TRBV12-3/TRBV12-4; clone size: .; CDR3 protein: CASSLWTNQPQHF; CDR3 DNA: TGTGCCAGCAGTTTATGGACGAATCAGCCCCAGCATTTT
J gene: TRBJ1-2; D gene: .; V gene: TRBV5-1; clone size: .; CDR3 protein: CASSLGLSYGYTF; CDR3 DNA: TGCGCCAGCAGCTTGGGACTGAGCTATGGCTACACCTTC
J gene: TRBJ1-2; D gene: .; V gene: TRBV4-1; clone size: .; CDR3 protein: CASSSGVGATNYGYTF; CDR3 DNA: TGCGCCAGCAGCTCCGGGGTGGGGGCTACTAACTATGGCTACACCTTC
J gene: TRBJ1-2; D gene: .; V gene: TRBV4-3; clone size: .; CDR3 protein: CASSQDRAGPNYGYTF; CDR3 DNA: TGCGCCAGCAGCCAAGATCGGGCAGGGCCTAACTATGGCTACACCTTC
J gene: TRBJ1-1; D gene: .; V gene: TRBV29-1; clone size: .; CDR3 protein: CSVGGTVEAFF; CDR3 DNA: TGCAGCGTGGGGGGGACGGTGGAAGCTTTCTTT
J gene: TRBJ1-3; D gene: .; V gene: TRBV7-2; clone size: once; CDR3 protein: CASSLMDPVSGNTIYF; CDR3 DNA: TGTGCCAGCAGCTTAATGGATCCTGTCTCTGGAAACACCATATATTTT
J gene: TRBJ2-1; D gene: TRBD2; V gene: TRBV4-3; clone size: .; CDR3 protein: CASSPRTGRNEQFF; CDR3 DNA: TGCGCCAGCAGCCCGAGGACCGGGAGGAATGAGCAGTTCTTC
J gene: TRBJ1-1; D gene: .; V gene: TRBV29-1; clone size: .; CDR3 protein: CSVSTGQSNTEAFF; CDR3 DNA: TGCAGCGTTTCAACCGGACAGTCGAACACTGAAGCTTTCTTT
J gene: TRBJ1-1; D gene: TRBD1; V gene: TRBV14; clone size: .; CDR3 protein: CASSYTGGTEAFF; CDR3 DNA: TGTGCCAGCAGCTACACAGGGGGCACTGAAGCTTTCTTT
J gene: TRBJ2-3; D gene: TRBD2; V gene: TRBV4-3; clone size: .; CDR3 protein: CASSHISGGGTDTQYF; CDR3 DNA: TGCGCCAGCAGCCATATTAGCGGGGGGGGGACAGATACGCAGTATTTT
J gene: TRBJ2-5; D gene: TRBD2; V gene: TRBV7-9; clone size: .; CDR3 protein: CASSAPGLAGVETQYF; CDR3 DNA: TGTGCCAGCAGCGCGCCGGGACTAGCGGGAGTCGAGACCCAGTACTTC
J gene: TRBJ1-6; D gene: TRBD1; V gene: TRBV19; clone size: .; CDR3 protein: CASSIPAGGNSPLHF; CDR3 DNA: TGTGCCAGTAGTATCCCGGCAGGGGGTAATTCACCCCTCCACTTT
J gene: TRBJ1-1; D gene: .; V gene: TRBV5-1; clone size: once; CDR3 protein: CASSLGMGVTEAFF; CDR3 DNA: TGCGCCAGCAGCTTGGGGATGGGGGTCACTGAAGCTTTCTTT
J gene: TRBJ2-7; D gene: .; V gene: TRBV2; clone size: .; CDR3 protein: CASESRSYEQYF; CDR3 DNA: TGTGCCAGCGAGTCTAGGTCCTACGAGCAGTACTTC
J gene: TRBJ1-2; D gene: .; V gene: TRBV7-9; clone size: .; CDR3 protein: CASSSPWTAYGYTF; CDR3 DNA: TGTGCCAGCAGCTCACCTTGGACAGCCTATGGCTACACCTTC